This T cell receptor beta chain was recorded in a study of T cell repertoires in ileal Crohn's disease. Study at large: Surgery for a complication: stricturing in about 60%, penetrating in about 40%.

V was trimmed by 2 bases and J by 2 bases, leaving 21 bases between them. CDR1 and CDR2 from the germline V gene are SEHNR and FQNEAQ (reference sequence). The CDR3 is 19 residues long. This clone was picked up a small number of times. TCRdb's copy holds only in-frame clones and misses some; the assay was immunoSEQ multiplex PCR. The profile covers tens of thousands of clones, with around 80% appearing a single time and less than 7% taken by the ten largest. The chain has TRBV7-9 and TRBJ2-2; maybe TRBD2 (7 bases). Specimen: ileal tissue. The TCR comes from an adult with Crohn's disease. CDR3 coding DNA: TGTGCCAGCAGCTTAAAGGGGGGGACATTAGGAGTCAACACCGGGGAGCTGTTTTTT. It yields the protein CASSLKGGTLGVNTGELFF.